These 27 T cell receptor beta chains were sequenced from one sample in a study of blood T cell repertoires in COVID-19. The table came from immunoSEQ multiplex PCR; TCRdb's copy has only in-frame clones and leaves some out. The repertoire consists of tens of thousands of clones, with around 88% occurring once and the leading ten covering around 5%. The source material was peripheral blood. The receptors come from a woman at least 80 years old with acute or convalescent COVID-19.

The genes are TRBV5-8 and TRBJ2-3, with 8 bases that match TRBD1. CDR1 and CDR2 (germline): SGHTS, YDEGEE. The CDR3 is 15 residues long. Trimming took 2 bases from V and 3 from J; bases not matched to a gene: 5. The CDR3 reads CASSFRGQETDTQYF. The CDR3 bases are TGTGCCAGCAGCTTCAGGGGGCAGGAGACAGATACGCAGTATTTT.

This clone was counted a single time. V and J are TRBV13 and TRBJ2-2; D perhaps matches TRBD2 (6 bases). This CDR3 is built from 16 residues. V was shortened by 1 base and J by 6 bases, with 15 bases between the two germline ends. Germline-derived CDR1 and CDR2 are PRHDT and FYEKMQ (reference sequence). The CDR3 is CASSLVSGWGAGELFF. The CDR3, as DNA: TGTGCCAGCAGCTTAGTCTCCGGCTGGGGGGCCGGGGAGCTGTTTTTT.

V is TRBV10-3 and J is TRBJ1-6, with TRBD1 matching over 7 bases. Germline V gene lookup returns CDR1 ENHRY and CDR2 SYGVKD. The CDR3 is 15 residues long. J lost 7 bases, V lost 2 bases, and 5 bases had no gene match. The CDR3 is CAISETGTVNSPLHF. The DNA of the CDR3 is TGTGCCATCAGTGAGACCGGGACAGTAAATTCACCCCTCCACTTT.

This rearrangement joins TRBV19 to TRBJ1-2; 9 bases align to TRBD1. The J segment lost 6 bases and the V segment lost 7 bases, leaving 9 bases of the junction unmatched. The germline gives CDR1 LNHDA, CDR2 SQIVND (reference sequence). The CDR3 covers 14 residues. The chain's CDR3 is CASNTPGQGNGYTF. The CDR3 nucleotides read TGTGCCAGTAACACACCGGGACAGGGAAATGGCTACACCTTC. The full variable domain, with the rest looked up from reference TRBV19 and TRBJ1-2, is DGGITQSPKYLFRKEGQNVTLSCEQNLNHDAMYWYRQDPGQGLRLIYYSQIVNDFQKGDIAEGYSVSREKKESFPLTVTSAQKNPTAFYLCASNTPGQGNGYTFGSGTRLTVV.

The V and J genes are TRBV15 and TRBJ2-7; TRBD2 is a possible D gene (6 bases). Germline CDR1 is LNHNV and CDR2 is YYDKDF (reference sequence). There are 12 residues in the CDR3. Trimming shortened V by 1 base and J by 6 bases, and 7 bases separated the two germline ends. Here the CDR3 reads CATSRVSGEQYF. The CDR3 DNA follows: TGTGCCACCAGCAGAGTTAGCGGCGAGCAGTACTTC.

The V call is TRBV12-3 or TRBV12-4, the J call TRBJ1-2; D is ambiguous. The length of the CDR3 is 13 residues. V lost 3 bases, J lost 4 bases, and 9 bases lay in between. The CDR3 DNA sequence: TGTGCCAGCAGTTTCGTCTCCAGCTATGGCTACACCTTC. This encodes CASSFVSSYGYTF.

This chain joins TRBV2 and TRBJ2-3; 7 nucleotides line up with TRBD1. The CDR3 extends over 14 amino acids. Germline trimming cut 8 bases from V and 1 base from J; bases unmatched to any gene: 6. CDR1 is SNHLY, CDR2 FYNNEI, per germline. The CDR3 region is CASDSQGGTDTQYF. The CDR3, as DNA: TGTGCCAGCGATTCCCAGGGGGGCACAGATACGCAGTATTTT.

The chain employs TRBV6-5 and TRBJ1-1; D is possibly TRBD1 (6 bases). The CDR3 consists of 13 residues. V gave up 6 bases and J gave up 5 bases, with 13 bases separating them. Germline CDR1 and CDR2: MNHEY and SVGAGI. The CDR3 bases are TGTGCCAGCAGAAACAGGGTAGGGACTGAAGCTTTCTTT. Amino acids: CASRNRVGTEAFF.

The J gene is TRBJ1-4, the V gene TRBV6-6; D is unclear. This CDR3 is built from 12 residues. CDR1 is MNHNY, CDR2 SVGAGI, per germline (reference sequence). V was clipped by 4 bases and J by 8 bases, with 8 bases between them. The CDR3 DNA reads as TGTGCCAGCAGTTTCGGAGAGGAAAAACTGTTTTTT. Amino acid sequence: CASSFGEEKLFF.

The V and J genes are TRBV19 and TRBJ2-1; D is possibly TRBD2 (5 bases). This CDR3 is built from 16 residues. Per the germline V gene, CDR1 is LNHDA and CDR2 is SQIVND (reference sequence). V was pared by 0 bases and J by 10 bases, with 19 bases between. The CDR3 DNA follows: TGTGCCAGTAGTATAGATGGCCTAGAACCCGGGGTAGAGCAGTTCTTC. It translates to CASSIDGLEPGVEQFF.

This chain connects TRBV6-5 to TRBJ2-1; D is uncertain. The CDR3 consists of 16 residues. V shed 1 base and J shed 0 bases, with 10 bases lying between them. Per the germline V gene, CDR1 is MNHEY and CDR2 is SVGAGI. The CDR3 sequence: CASSYFASSSYNEQFF. CDR3 in DNA: TGTGCCAGCAGTTACTTTGCCTCGAGCTCCTACAATGAGCAGTTCTTC.

V usage is TRBV5-1 and J usage is TRBJ2-1; 10 bases line up with TRBD2. With V trimmed by 2 bases and J by 4 bases, 3 bases remained unmatched. Germline CDR1 is SGHRS and CDR2 is YFSETQ. The CDR3 runs to 15 residues. DNA of the CDR3: TGCGCCAGCAGCTTAGGGACTAGCGTATACAATGAGCAGTTCTTC. Translation gives CASSLGTSVYNEQFF.

The rearrangement links TRBV5-5 to TRBJ1-2; TRBD1 might be the D (6 bases). The CDR3 length is 13 residues. Per the germline V gene, CDR1 is SGHKS and CDR2 is YYEKEE (reference sequence). Trimming took off 0 bases at V and 7 bases at J, with 10 bases between the two ends. This CDR3 is CASSLDRVSGYTF. In nucleotides, the CDR3 is TGTGCCAGCAGCTTGGACAGGGTCTCTGGCTACACCTTC.

This clone was seen a single time. This chain links TRBV19 with TRBJ2-3; 8 bases fit TRBD2. After removal of 6 bases from V and 2 bases from J, the junction contained 4 bases not matched to a gene. CDR3 size: 14 residues. Germline loops: CDR1 LNHDA, CDR2 SQIVND (reference sequence). Written as DNA, the CDR3 is TGTGCCAGTAGCGGGAGGGCCAACACAGATACGCAGTATTTT. Translating it yields CASSGRANTDTQYF. The full variable domain, in which reference TRBV19 and TRBJ2-3 provide the parts outside the CDR3, is DGGITQSPKYLFRKEGQNVTLSCEQNLNHDAMYWYRQDPGQGLRLIYYSQIVNDFQKGDIAEGYSVSREKKESFPLTVTSAQKNPTAFYLCASSGRANTDTQYFGPGTRLTVL.

The chain links TRBV2 to TRBJ1-2; TRBD1 might be the D (6 bases). The V end was cut by 5 bases, the J end by 6 bases, with 10 bases between. The CDR3 totals 12 residues. The V gene's germline CDR1 is SNHLY and CDR2 FYNNEI. The CDR3 region is CASSPNRDGYTF. The CDR3 DNA reads as TGTGCCAGCAGTCCCAACAGGGATGGCTACACCTTC.

This rearrangement joins TRBV2 to TRBJ1-1; D not resolved. Trimming cost V 1 base and J 1 base, with 19 bases left between them. CDR3 size: 18 residues. The germline V gene encodes CDR1 SNHLY and CDR2 FYNNEI. The CDR3 loop is CASSEGPGSYSPNTEAFF. The CDR3 bases are TGTGCCAGCAGTGAAGGTCCGGGGTCTTATTCCCCGAACACTGAAGCTTTCTTT.

The chain joins TRBV2 to TRBJ2-3; 8 bases map to TRBD1. CDR3 length: 17 residues. Germline V lookup: CDR1 SNHLY, CDR2 FYNNEI. After removal of 6 bases from V and 0 bases from J, the junction contained 11 bases not matched to a gene. The CDR3 DNA reads TGTGCCAGCAGCCCTATTTTGACAGGGGATAGCACAGATACGCAGTATTTT. Translating it yields CASSPILTGDSTDTQYF.

The chain recombines TRBV11-2 with TRBJ1-5; D possibly corresponds to TRBD1 (5 bases). Germline CDR1 and CDR2: SGHAT and FQNNGV. There are 15 residues in the CDR3. The V and J ends lost 4 bases and 2 bases respectively, with 12 bases between them. CDR3 region: CASSSQGFGNQPQHF. The CDR3 nucleotides read TGTGCCAGCAGCTCTCAGGGTTTTGGCAATCAGCCCCAGCATTTT.

The chain has TRBV20-1 and TRBJ2-5; 8 positions agree with TRBD2. The CDR3 consists of 14 residues. Germline CDR1 DFQATT, CDR2 SNEGSKA (reference sequence). After removal of 3 bases from V and 4 bases from J, the junction contained 7 bases not matched to a gene. In nucleotides, the CDR3 is TGCAGTGCTAGTATCAGCGGGAGAGGAGAGACCCAGTACTTC. Translated: CSASISGRGETQYF.

J is TRBJ2-1 and V is TRBV11-2, with D tentatively TRBD2 (5 bases). The ends were cut back, 5 bases at V and 4 bases at J, with 15 bases in the middle. Germline V gene data show CDR1 as SGHAT and CDR2 as FQNNGV. The CDR3 sequence is 15 residues long. The CDR3 DNA sequence: TGTGCCAGCAGCCCCCCTTCTAGCAGTTACAATGAGCAGTTCTTC. As protein: CASSPPSSSYNEQFF.

V usage is TRBV24-1 and J usage is TRBJ2-1; 10 bases are shared with TRBD2. Germline trimming cut 2 bases from V and 7 bases from J; bases unmatched to any gene: 10. In germline, CDR1 is KGHDR, CDR2 SFDVKD. CDR3 length equals 17 residues. The chain's CDR3 is CATSDSTSGVRGNEQFF. Written as DNA, the CDR3 is TGTGCCACCAGTGATTCCACTAGCGGGGTCCGGGGGAATGAGCAGTTCTTC.

This rearrangement joins TRBV23-1 to TRBJ2-2, with a possible D match to TRBD2 (5 bases). TRBV23-1 is recorded as an ORF, its role being uncertain. The CDR3 is 15 residues long. V was shortened by 3 bases and J by 10 bases, with 18 bases between the two germline ends. CDR3 amino acids: CASSHAIGLEAELFF. The CDR3 coding sequence is TGCGCCAGCAGTCATGCGATTGGATTGGAGGCGGAGCTGTTTTTT.

The chain employs TRBV6-6 and TRBJ2-1; 9 positions match TRBD2. Germline-derived CDR1 and CDR2 are MNHNY and SVGAGI (reference sequence). This CDR3 has 15 amino acids. J lost 6 bases, V lost 2 bases, and 5 bases had no gene match. CDR3 sequence: CASSYGSGGFNEQFF. CDR3 coding DNA: TGTGCCAGCAGTTACGGTAGCGGGGGTTTCAATGAGCAGTTCTTC.

The rearrangement uses TRBV6-5 and TRBJ2-2, with 7 bases that match TRBD1. Trimming took 7 bases from V and 2 from J; bases not matched to a gene: 4. Germline V CDR1 and CDR2: MNHEY, SVGAGI. The CDR3 length is 14 residues. CDR3 sequence (DNA): TGTGCCAGCACCGACAGGGTAAACACCGGGGAGCTGTTTTTT. As protein: CASTDRVNTGELFF.

J is TRBJ2-1 and V is TRBV7-2; 11 nucleotides align to TRBD2. Germline CDR1 SGHTA, CDR2 FQGNSA. V shed 5 bases, J shed 5 bases, and the junction held 8 bases outside the gene matches. The CDR3 is 16 residues long. The CDR3 DNA reads as TGTGCCAGCAGCGGATCGGGACTAGCGGTTAACAATGAGCAGTTCTTC. This sequence encodes CASSGSGLAVNNEQFF.

This rearrangement joins TRBV19 to TRBJ1-5; D possibly corresponds to TRBD1 (6 bases). In germline, CDR1 is LNHDA, CDR2 SQIVND (reference sequence). The CDR3 is 17 residues long. Trimming removed 5 bases from V and 1 base from J, with 18 bases in between. The CDR3 is CASSARTGQRSNQPQHF. The DNA for the CDR3 is TGTGCCAGTAGTGCGCGGACCGGACAGCGCAGCAATCAGCCCCAGCATTTT.

V and J are TRBV5-1 and TRBJ1-5; D not certain. V lost 3 bases and J 7 bases, leaving 14 bases between the germline ends. The CDR3 covers 14 residues. Germline V gene sequence: CDR1 SGHRS, CDR2 YFSETQ. The CDR3 nucleotides read TGCGCCAGCAGCTCGGGCGGGGAAAACCAGCCCCAGCATTTT. It is translated as CASSSGGENQPQHF.